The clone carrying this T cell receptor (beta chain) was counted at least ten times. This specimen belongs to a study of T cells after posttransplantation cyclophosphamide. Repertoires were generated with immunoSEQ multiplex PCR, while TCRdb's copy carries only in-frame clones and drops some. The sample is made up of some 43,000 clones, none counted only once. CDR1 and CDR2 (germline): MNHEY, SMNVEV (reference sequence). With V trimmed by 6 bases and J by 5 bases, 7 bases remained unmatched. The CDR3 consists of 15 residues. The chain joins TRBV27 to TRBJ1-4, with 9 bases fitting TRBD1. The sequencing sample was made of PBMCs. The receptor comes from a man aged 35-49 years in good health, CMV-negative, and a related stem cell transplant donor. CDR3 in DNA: TGTGCCAGCAGACCTCAGGACAGGGGAAATGAAAAACTGTTTTTT. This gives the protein CASRPQDRGNEKLFF.